This TCR beta chain was recorded in a study of blood T cell repertoires in COVID-19. Generated by immunoSEQ multiplex PCR, the TCRdb table keeps only in-frame clones and is missing some. The sample lists more than 150,000 clones, 85% to 95% seen once, with around 0.5% in the top ten. V was pared by 5 bases and J by 8 bases, with 11 bases between. Per the germline V gene, CDR1 is MNHEY and CDR2 is SVGEGT. This CDR3 has 12 residues. Sample: peripheral blood. The receptor was derived from a man aged 50 or older with acute or convalescent COVID-19. This sequence joins TRBV6-2 or TRBV6-3 and TRBJ2-3; TRBD1 is a possible D gene (6 bases). The CDR3 here is CASSPQGRTQYF. The CDR3 region has the DNA TGTGCCAGCAGTCCACAGGGTCGTACGCAGTATTTT.